The clone carrying this T cell receptor (beta chain) was counted between two and nine times. Its antigen is undetermined. At one end, the junction sequence differs from germline, possibly due to a read error. The sample is drawn from a study of a mutant IDH1 vaccine in newly diagnosed glioma. Turning to the study itself: Treated patients showed a male proportion of approximately 60%, a female proportion of approximately 40%, and a mean age of around 40 years. Visit V12 was conducted at week 35 as the safety follow-up. Visit V13 came later, at week 47.

Indicated time point: week 47, end of study. Vaccination used 300 ug of mutant IDH1 20-mer peptide per dose, with topical imiquimod. New WHO grade 3 or 4 astrocytomas that were IDH1-mutant and ATRX-lost occurred in the donors. Per the germline V gene, CDR1 is SEHNR and CDR2 is FQNEAQ (reference sequence). CDR3 length equals 12 residues. The assay was immunoSEQ multiplex PCR, and TCRdb's table has in-frame clones only and misses some. The sample has roughly 50,000 clones, around three quarters seen once; the top ten hold over 4.5%. This rearrangement joins TRBV7-9 to TRBJ1-2, with 7 nucleotides matching TRBD1. The source material was PBMCs, sampled from a glioma patient whose treatment included an IDH1 peptide vaccine. The TCR was taken from a woman between 40 and 55 years old with glioma. Some clones in this sample may be carry-over from other donors' samples. Here the CDR3 reads CASSPGRQGGIF. DNA of the CDR3: TGTGCCAGCAGCCCGGGTCGGCAGGGGGGGATCTTC.